The 13 T cell receptor beta chains below all came from one sample that was sequenced in a study of cytomegalovirus exposure and HLA in healthy donors. Amplification used 60 Vbeta primers and 13 Jbeta primers. The table came from immunoSEQ multiplex PCR; TCRdb's copy has only in-frame clones and leaves some out. This table holds about 140,000 clones, roughly 66% found once. Sequenced input: PBMCs. Receptor source: a woman in her sixties in good health and CMV-seronegative.

The chain links TRBV18 to TRBJ2-7; 9 nucleotides agree with TRBD1. The CDR3 runs to 15 residues. Trimming took 1 base from V and 2 from J; bases not matched to a gene: 3. The germline V gene encodes CDR1 KGHSH and CDR2 LQKENI. The CDR3 nucleotides are TGTGCCAGCTCACCACTTCGGGACAGGGCCTACGAGCAGTACTTC. Translating gives CASSPLRDRAYEQYF.

The genes are TRBV14 and TRBJ2-1; D remains ambiguous. The CDR3 runs 14 residues. Germline values: CDR1 SGHDN, CDR2 FVKESK. The V gene lost 0 bases and the J gene lost 11 bases, with 14 bases spanning the gap. CDR3 sequence reads: CASSQDHYPQQQFF. DNA of the CDR3: TGTGCCAGCAGCCAAGATCACTATCCCCAACAGCAGTTCTTC. Supplemented by reference TRBV14 and TRBJ2-1, the full variable domain reads EAGVTQFPSHSVIEKGQTVTLRCDPISGHDNLYWYRRVMGKEIKFLLHFVKESKQDESGMPNNRFLAERTGGTYSTLKVQPAELEDSGVYFCASSQDHYPQQQFFGPGTRLTVL.

The chain recombines TRBV7-9 with TRBJ2-7; 9 bases line up with TRBD1. The CDR3 covers 15 residues. The V and J ends lost 5 bases and 2 bases, in that order; junction bases with no gene match: 7. CDR1 SEHNR and CDR2 FQNEAQ come from the germline V gene (reference sequence). The DNA of the CDR3 is TGTGCCAGCAGCGGAGGACAGGGGCCCACCTACGAGCAGTACTTC. As protein: CASSGGQGPTYEQYF.

V and J are TRBV6-6 and TRBJ2-1, with 8 bases fitting TRBD2. The CDR3 sequence is 16 residues long. V shed 2 bases, J shed 4 bases, and the junction held 7 bases outside the gene matches. CDR1 and CDR2 (germline): MNHNY, SVGAGI (reference sequence). The CDR3 region has the DNA TGTGCCAGCAGTTACGGGAGCGGGAGTCGGTACAATGAGCAGTTCTTC. Protein sequence: CASSYGSGSRYNEQFF.

This sequence joins TRBV19 and TRBJ1-4; D uncertain. The CDR3 contains 13 residues. The germline V gene encodes CDR1 LNHDA and CDR2 SQIVND (reference sequence). The V end was cut by 6 bases, the J end by 14 bases, with 19 bases between. In nucleotides, the CDR3 is TGTGCCAGTAGCCCAGTTTATGGGGAGTTGCTGTTTTTT. Amino acids: CASSPVYGELLFF.

This chain uses TRBV19 with TRBJ1-2, with 7 positions matching TRBD1. Germline lookup yields CDR1 LNHDA and CDR2 SQIVND (reference sequence). This CDR3 is 14 amino acids long. Losses at the gene ends were 5 bases for V and 4 bases for J; bases not matched to a gene: 7. The CDR3 reads CASSPKAGGYGYTF. CDR3 bases: TGTGCCAGTAGTCCCAAAGCAGGGGGCTATGGCTACACCTTC.

This clone was recorded a few times. The rearrangement uses TRBV6-1 and TRBJ2-7; tentative D call: TRBD1 (5 bases). This CDR3 spans 12 amino acids. With 2 bases removed from V and 3 bases from J, the gap between germline ends came to 5 bases. Per germline, CDR1 MNHNS and CDR2 SASEGT. The DNA of the CDR3 is TGTGCCAGCAGTGAACAGGGCTACGAGCAGTACTTC. Translated: CASSEQGYEQYF.

This chain connects TRBV19 to TRBJ2-5, with 11 bases fitting TRBD2. Trimming removed 6 bases from V and 5 bases from J; junction bases left unmatched: 11. The CDR3 is made up of 16 amino acids. CDR1 is LNHDA and CDR2 is SQIVND in the germline V gene (reference sequence). The CDR3, as DNA: TGTGCCAGTAGCCTAGCGGGAGGAACCCCACGGGAGACCCAGTACTTC. Amino acids: CASSLAGGTPRETQYF. Variable domain in full (rest from reference TRBV19 and TRBJ2-5): DGGITQSPKYLFRKEGQNVTLSCEQNLNHDAMYWYRQDPGQGLRLIYYSQIVNDFQKGDIAEGYSVSREKKESFPLTVTSAQKNPTAFYLCASSLAGGTPRETQYFGPGTRLLVL.

This clone has only one observation. The chain links TRBV27 to TRBJ2-7; 7 nucleotides match TRBD2. V trimming: 1 base; J trimming: 4 bases; junction bases outside the gene matches: 7. Per the germline V gene, CDR1 is MNHEY and CDR2 is SMNVEV (reference sequence). This CDR3 region has 15 residues. The CDR3 loop reads CASSLLASGSYEQYF. The DNA of the CDR3 is TGTGCCAGCAGTTTATTGGCTAGCGGATCGTACGAGCAGTACTTC.

This clone was counted a few times. V is TRBV15 and J is TRBJ2-3; TRBD1 might be the D (6 bases). V shed 4 bases and J shed 6 bases, with 14 bases lying between them. CDR1 and CDR2 (germline): LNHNV, YYDKDF (reference sequence). The CDR3 loop spans 14 amino acids. The CDR3 DNA is TGTGCCACCAGCACCCGGTTGGGGGCGGATACGCAGTATTTT. It codes for CATSTRLGADTQYF.

The chain links TRBV28 to TRBJ1-4; D is undetermined. Germline V gene lookup returns CDR1 MDHEN and CDR2 SYDVKM. Between the trimmed V and J ends, which lost 3 bases and 4 bases, there was a span of 12 bases. The CDR3 loop spans 15 amino acids. CDR3 nucleotides: TGTGCCAGCAGTTTGTCCCGAGGCTTTAATGAAAAACTGTTTTTT. The encoded protein is CASSLSRGFNEKLFF.

This sequence joins TRBV10-3 and TRBJ2-7; the match to TRBD2 covers 10 bases. The CDR3 is 20 residues long. V lost 0 bases to trimming and J lost 0 bases; unmatched junction nucleotides: 14. CDR1 and CDR2 from the germline V gene are ENHRY and SYGVKD. The CDR3 sequence is CAISESSGLVASGGSYEQYF. The CDR3 nucleotides are TGTGCCATCAGTGAGTCCTCGGGGTTGGTGGCTAGCGGGGGCTCCTACGAGCAGTACTTC.

The chain combines TRBV27 with TRBJ2-7, with TRBD2 matching over 12 bases. The trim removed 3 bases at V and 4 bases at J, leaving 7 bases unmatched. The germline V gene has CDR1 MNHEY and CDR2 SMNVEV (reference sequence). The CDR3 length is 16 residues. Here the CDR3 DNA reads TGTGCCAGCAGTTTTCTAGCGGGAGGGCTTTTTTACGAGCAGTACTTC. Residues: CASSFLAGGLFYEQYF.